The clone carrying this TCR beta chain was observed a single time. Its matching antigen is unknown. The data derive from a study of post-analysis software for immune sequencing data. Study findings and constraints: Among roughly five TRBV segments more frequent in patients than controls were TRBV5-6, TRBV5-1 and TRBV20-1.

Germline-derived CDR1 and CDR2 are MNHEY and SMNVEV (reference sequence). This CDR3 spans 14 amino acids. Every TCR beta cDNA library bore unique molecular identifiers. TCRdb itself ran the PCR reads through MiXCR, one entry per CDR3 protein. Of hundreds of thousands of distinct CDR3 sequences in the sample, approximately 60% were seen once. V is TRBV27 and J is TRBJ2-4; no clear D. The J call may be in error: the DNA end matches TRBJ2-7 better. The receptor comes from a girl aged 2 to 10 with multiple sclerosis. Sequenced: blood. The CDR3 DNA sequence: TGTGCCAGCAGTTTATACCGATCCCACTACGAGCAGTACTTC. Translating gives CASSLYRSHYEQYF.